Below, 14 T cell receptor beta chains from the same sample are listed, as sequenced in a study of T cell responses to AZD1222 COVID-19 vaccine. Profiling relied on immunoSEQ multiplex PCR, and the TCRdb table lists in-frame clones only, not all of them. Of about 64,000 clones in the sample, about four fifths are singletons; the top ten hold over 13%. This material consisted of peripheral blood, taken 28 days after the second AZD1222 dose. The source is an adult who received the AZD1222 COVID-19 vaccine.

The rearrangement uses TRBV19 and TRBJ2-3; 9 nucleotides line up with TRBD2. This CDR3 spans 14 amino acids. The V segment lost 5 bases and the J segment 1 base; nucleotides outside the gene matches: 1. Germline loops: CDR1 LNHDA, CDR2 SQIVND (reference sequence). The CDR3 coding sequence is TGTGCCAGTAGTTTAGCGGGGGGCACAGATACGCAGTATTTT. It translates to CASSLAGGTDTQYF.

The CDR3 DNA sequence: TGTGCCTGGAGTCCCATCCGGGACTTTATCTATGGCTACACCTTC. This sequence encodes CAWSPIRDFIYGYTF. The chain combines TRBV30 with TRBJ1-2; weak D call: TRBD1 (5 bases). Germline CDR1 GTSNPN, CDR2 SVGIG (reference sequence). The CDR3 is made up of 15 amino acids. Trimming shortened V by 2 bases and J by 4 bases, and 17 bases separated the two germline ends.

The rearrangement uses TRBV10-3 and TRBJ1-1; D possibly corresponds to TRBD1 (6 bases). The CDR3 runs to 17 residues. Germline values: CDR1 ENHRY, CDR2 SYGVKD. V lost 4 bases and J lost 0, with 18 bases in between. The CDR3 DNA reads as TGTGCCATCAGTGTCAAGGCGGGGGCCCCCATGAACACTGAAGCTTTCTTT. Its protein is CAISVKAGAPMNTEAFF.

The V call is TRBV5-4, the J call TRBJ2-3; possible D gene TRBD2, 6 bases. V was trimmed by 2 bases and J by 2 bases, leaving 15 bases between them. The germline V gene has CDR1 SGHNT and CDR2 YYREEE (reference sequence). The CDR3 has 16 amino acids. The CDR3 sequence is CASSFRQRASTDTQYF. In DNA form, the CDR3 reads TGTGCCAGCAGCTTCCGCCAGCGGGCTTCCACAGATACGCAGTATTTT. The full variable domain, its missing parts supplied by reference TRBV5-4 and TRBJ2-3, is ETGVTQSPTHLIKTRGQQVTLRCSSQSGHNTVSWYQQALGQGPQFIFQYYREEENGRGNFPPRFSGLQFPNYSSELNVNALELDDSALYLCASSFRQRASTDTQYFGPGTRLTVL.

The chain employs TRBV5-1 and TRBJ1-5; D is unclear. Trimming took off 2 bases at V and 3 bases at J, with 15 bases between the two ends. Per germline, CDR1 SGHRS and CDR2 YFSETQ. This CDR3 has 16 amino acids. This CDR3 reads CASSLGVPGPNQPQHF. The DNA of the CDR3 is TGCGCCAGCAGCTTAGGTGTTCCGGGCCCCAATCAGCCCCAGCATTTT.

The CDR3 coding sequence is TGTGCCATCAGGGGGCAAGGGTGGTATGGTGACACTGAAGCTTTCTTT. This sequence encodes CAIRGQGWYGDTEAFF. The chain couples TRBV10-3 to TRBJ1-1; D is perhaps TRBD1 (5 bases). Germline assignment: CDR1 ENHRY and CDR2 SYGVKD. The CDR3 totals 16 residues. Deletions cut 6 bases from V and 3 bases from J, with 20 bases between.

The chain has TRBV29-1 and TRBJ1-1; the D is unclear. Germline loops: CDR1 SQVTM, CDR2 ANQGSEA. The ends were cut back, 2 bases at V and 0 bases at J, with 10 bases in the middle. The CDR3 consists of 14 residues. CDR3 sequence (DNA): TGCAGCGTTGAATGGGGAAACTTGAACACTGAAGCTTTCTTT. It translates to CSVEWGNLNTEAFF.

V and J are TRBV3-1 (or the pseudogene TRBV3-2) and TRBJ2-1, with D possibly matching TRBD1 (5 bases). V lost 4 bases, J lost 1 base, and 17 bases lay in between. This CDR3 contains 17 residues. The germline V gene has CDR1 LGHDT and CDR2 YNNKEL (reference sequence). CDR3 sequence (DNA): TGTGCCAGCAGCCTAATAGGGGCGATTGATTCCTACAATGAGCAGTTCTTC. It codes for CASSLIGAIDSYNEQFF.

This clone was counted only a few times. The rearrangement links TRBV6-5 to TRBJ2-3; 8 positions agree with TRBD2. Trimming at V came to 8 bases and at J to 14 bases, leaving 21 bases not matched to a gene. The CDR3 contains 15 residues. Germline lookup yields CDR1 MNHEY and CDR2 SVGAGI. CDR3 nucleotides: TGTGCCAGCCACCGGACTAGCAGGGGTCCATTGAGACGGTATTTT. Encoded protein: CASHRTSRGPLRRYF.

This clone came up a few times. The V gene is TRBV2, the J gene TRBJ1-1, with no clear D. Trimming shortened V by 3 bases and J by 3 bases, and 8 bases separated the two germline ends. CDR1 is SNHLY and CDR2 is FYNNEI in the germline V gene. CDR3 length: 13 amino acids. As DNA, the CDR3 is TGTGCCAGCAGTGATGACCCGGACACTGAAGCTTTCTTT. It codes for CASSDDPDTEAFF. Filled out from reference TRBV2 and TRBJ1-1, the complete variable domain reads EPEVTQTPSHQVTQMGQEVILRCVPISNHLYFYWYRQILGQKVEFLVSFYNNEISEKSEIFDDQFSVERPDGSNFTLKIRSTKLEDSAMYFCASSDDPDTEAFFGQGTRLTVV.

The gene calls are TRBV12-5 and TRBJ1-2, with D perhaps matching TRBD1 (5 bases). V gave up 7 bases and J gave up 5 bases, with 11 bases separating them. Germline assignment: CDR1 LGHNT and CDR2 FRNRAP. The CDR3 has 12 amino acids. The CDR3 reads CASAQGRYGYTF. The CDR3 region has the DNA TGTGCTAGTGCCCAGGGTCGGTATGGCTACACCTTC.

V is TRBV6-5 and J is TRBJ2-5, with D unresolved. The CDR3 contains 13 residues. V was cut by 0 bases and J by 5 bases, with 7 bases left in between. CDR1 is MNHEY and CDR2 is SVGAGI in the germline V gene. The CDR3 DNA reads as TGTGCCAGCAGTTACTCGGGCTGGGAGACCCAGTACTTC. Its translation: CASSYSGWETQYF.

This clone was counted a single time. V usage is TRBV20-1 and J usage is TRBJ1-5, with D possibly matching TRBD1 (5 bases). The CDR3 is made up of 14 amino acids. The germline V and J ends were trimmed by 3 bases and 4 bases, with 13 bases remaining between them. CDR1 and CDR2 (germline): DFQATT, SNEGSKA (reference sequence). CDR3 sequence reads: CSASLGPLNQPQHF. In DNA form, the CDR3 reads TGCAGTGCTAGTCTGGGGCCGCTTAATCAGCCCCAGCATTTT.

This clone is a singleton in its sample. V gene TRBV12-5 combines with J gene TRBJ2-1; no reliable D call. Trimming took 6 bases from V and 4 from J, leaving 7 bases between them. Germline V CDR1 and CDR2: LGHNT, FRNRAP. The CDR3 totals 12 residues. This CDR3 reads CASGQTYNEQFF. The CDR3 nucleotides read TGTGCTAGTGGGCAGACGTACAATGAGCAGTTCTTC.